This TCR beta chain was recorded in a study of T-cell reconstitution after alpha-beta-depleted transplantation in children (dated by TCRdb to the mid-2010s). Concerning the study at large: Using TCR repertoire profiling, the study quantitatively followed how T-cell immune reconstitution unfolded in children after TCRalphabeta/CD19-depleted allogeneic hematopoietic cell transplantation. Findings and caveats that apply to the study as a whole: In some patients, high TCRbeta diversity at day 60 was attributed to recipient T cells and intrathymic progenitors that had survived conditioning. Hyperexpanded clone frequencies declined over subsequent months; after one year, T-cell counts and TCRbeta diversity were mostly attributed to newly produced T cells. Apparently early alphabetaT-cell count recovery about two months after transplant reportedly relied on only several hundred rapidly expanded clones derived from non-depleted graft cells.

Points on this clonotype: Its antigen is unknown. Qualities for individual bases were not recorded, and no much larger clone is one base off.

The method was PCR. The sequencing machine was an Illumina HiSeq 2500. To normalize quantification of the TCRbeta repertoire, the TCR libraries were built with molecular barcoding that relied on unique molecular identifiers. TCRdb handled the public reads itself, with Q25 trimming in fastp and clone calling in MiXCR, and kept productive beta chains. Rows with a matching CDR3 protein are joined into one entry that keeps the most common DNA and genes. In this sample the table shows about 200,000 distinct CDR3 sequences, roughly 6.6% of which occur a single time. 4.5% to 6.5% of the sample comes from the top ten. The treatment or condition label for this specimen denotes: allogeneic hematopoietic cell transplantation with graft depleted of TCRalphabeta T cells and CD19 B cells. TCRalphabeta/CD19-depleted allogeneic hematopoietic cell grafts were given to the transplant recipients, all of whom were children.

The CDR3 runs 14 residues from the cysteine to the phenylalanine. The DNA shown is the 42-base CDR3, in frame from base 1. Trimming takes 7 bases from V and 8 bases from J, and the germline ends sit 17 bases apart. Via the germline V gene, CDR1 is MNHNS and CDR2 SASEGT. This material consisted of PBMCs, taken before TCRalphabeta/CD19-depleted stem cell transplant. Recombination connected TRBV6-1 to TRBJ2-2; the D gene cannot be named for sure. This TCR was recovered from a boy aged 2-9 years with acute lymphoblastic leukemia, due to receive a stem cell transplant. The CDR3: CASTLDAKAGELFF. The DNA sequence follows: TGTGCCAGCACCCTGGACGCCAAGGCGGGGGAGCTGTTTTTT.